This T cell receptor (beta chain) was profiled in a study of tumor-infiltrating lymphocytes in primary liver carcinoma. Unsorted bulk tissue of roughly 17-33 mg yielded co-extracted RNA and DNA. The study, taken as a whole, reports: The top-250-clone fraction was significantly higher in tumors than in blood (p = 0.039).

This CDR3 contains 12 residues. Germline V gene data show CDR1 as SQVTM and CDR2 as ANQGSEA. A constant-region primer served to make TCR beta cDNA from approximately 490 ng total RNA. Three-round nested multiplex PCR performed with slightly modified ARM-PCR produced the TCR beta libraries. Both of the initial two PCR rounds ran for 10 cycles and employed TRBV1-TRBV30 forward primers alongside a C-beta reverse primer. TCRdb processed the multiplex PCR reads anew with MiXCR; each CDR3 protein has one entry. The data hold about 99,000 distinct CDR3 sequences, with 55% to 70% observed a single time. Concerning this clonotype itself: Its matching antigen is unknown. At one boundary the junction diverges from the germline segment, which might be a read error.

This TCR was sampled from a woman aged 55-70 years with primary liver carcinoma and hepatitis B virus infection. The rearrangement uses TRBV29-1 and TRBJ1-1; no clear D. Sample: liver tumor tissue from sampling region 5. Subset specified: tumor region T5, tumor centre. The CDR3 loop reads CSSPLMKTEAFF. CDR3 bases: TGCAGCTCCCCCCTAATGAAGACTGAAGCTTTCTTT.